A selection of T cell receptor beta chains follows, all from one sample in a study of blood T cells in healthy people across ages. TCRdb ran MiXCR on the 5' RACE reads and lists one entry per CDR3 protein. The table includes fewer than 900,000 distinct CDR3 sequences, around 34% detected once. Source material: blood. The source is a man younger than 35 in good health. CDR3s include the opening cysteine and the closing phenylalanine or tryptophan. The order of the fields is V gene, J gene, clone size, CDR3 length, D gene, CDR3 DNA, CDR3 protein. The D gene is left open where the match is weak. Rows may omit the clone size; those that give it use once, few, many or a size class.

v_gene: TRBV6-1; j_gene: TRBJ2-3; abundance: .; len: 14; d_gene: .; CDR3nt: .; CDR3aa: CASILARDSDTQYF
v_gene: TRBV20-1; j_gene: TRBJ2-7; abundance: .; len: 13; d_gene: TRBD2; CDR3nt: TGCAGTGGATCGGCGGGAGGTTTAGGCGAGCAGTACTTC; CDR3aa: CSGSAGGLGEQYF
v_gene: TRBV4-1; j_gene: TRBJ1-1; abundance: .; len: 12; d_gene: .; CDR3nt: TGCGCCAGCAGCCAATCCCGCGGAGAAGCTTTCTTT; CDR3aa: CASSQSRGEAFF
v_gene: TRBV2; j_gene: TRBJ2-1; abundance: .; len: 15; d_gene: TRBD1; CDR3nt: TGTGCCAGCAGTGAAATGAGGGACAGGGGCAATGAGCAGTTCTTC; CDR3aa: CASSEMRDRGNEQFF
v_gene: TRBV20-1; j_gene: TRBJ2-1; abundance: many; len: 16; d_gene: TRBD2; CDR3nt: TGCAGTGCTAGAGTGGGACTAGTCGGGGGCAGTCGGGAGCAGTTCTTC; CDR3aa: CSARVGLVGGSREQFF
v_gene: TRBV28; j_gene: TRBJ1-2; abundance: .; len: 12; d_gene: .; CDR3nt: TGTGCCAGCAGTTTAAACAACAGGGGCTACACCTTC; CDR3aa: CASSLNNRGYTF
v_gene: TRBV10-3; j_gene: TRBJ2-2; abundance: .; len: 15; d_gene: TRBD1; CDR3nt: TGTGCCATCAGGCCGGGACAGGGGAGGTCCGGGGAGCTGTTTTTT; CDR3aa: CAIRPGQGRSGELFF
v_gene: TRBV7-9; j_gene: TRBJ1-2; abundance: few; len: 15; d_gene: .; CDR3nt: TGTGCCAGCAGCCAAGGGACGGATGTTAACTATGGCTACACCTTC; CDR3aa: CASSQGTDVNYGYTF
v_gene: TRBV7-6; j_gene: TRBJ1-1; abundance: .; len: 14; d_gene: .; CDR3nt: TGTGCCAGCAGCTCATCCAACGGGAACACTAAAGCTTTCTTT; CDR3aa: CASSSSNGNTKAFF
v_gene: TRBV18; j_gene: TRBJ2-5; abundance: .; len: 14; d_gene: TRBD2; CDR3nt: TGTGCCAGCTCAGCCATGGGCGGGGGAGAGACCCAGTACTTC; CDR3aa: CASSAMGGGETQYF
v_gene: TRBV6-5; j_gene: TRBJ2-7; abundance: many; len: 15; d_gene: TRBD1; CDR3nt: TGTGCCAGCAGTTACACAGGACAGGGAACCTACGAGCAGTACTTC; CDR3aa: CASSYTGQGTYEQYF
v_gene: TRBV25-1; j_gene: TRBJ2-6; abundance: .; len: 13; d_gene: TRBD1; CDR3nt: TGTGCCAGCTCTACAGGGGGCGCATGGGTCCTGACTTTC; CDR3aa: CASSTGGAWVLTF
v_gene: TRBV16; j_gene: TRBJ2-7; abundance: .; len: 16; d_gene: .; CDR3nt: TGTGCCAGCAGCCAATCCCCGACAGGTTTTACCTACGAGCAGTACTTC; CDR3aa: CASSQSPTGFTYEQYF
v_gene: TRBV24-1; j_gene: TRBJ2-3; abundance: .; len: 14; d_gene: TRBD2; CDR3nt: TGTGCCACCCTCGGGAGGGAAATCACAGATACGCAGTATTTT; CDR3aa: CATLGREITDTQYF
v_gene: TRBV24-1; j_gene: TRBJ2-1; abundance: few; len: 19; d_gene: .; CDR3nt: TGTGCCACCAGTGATTTGCCTCGGGATTCGGGAATTCGCTACAATGAGCAGTTCTTC; CDR3aa: CATSDLPRDSGIRYNEQFF
v_gene: TRBV4-1; j_gene: TRBJ2-1; abundance: .; len: 19; d_gene: TRBD2; CDR3nt: TGCGCCAGCCGCCGACACTTTGGGACTAGCGGCTTTTCCTACAATGAGCAGTTCTTC; CDR3aa: CASRRHFGTSGFSYNEQFF
v_gene: TRBV12-3/TRBV12-4; j_gene: TRBJ1-2; abundance: .; len: 17; d_gene: TRBD1; CDR3nt: TGTGCCAGCAGTCCCCGGGACAGGAGGATATCTAACTATGGCTACACCTTC; CDR3aa: CASSPRDRRISNYGYTF
v_gene: TRBV25-1; j_gene: TRBJ1-2; abundance: .; len: 13; d_gene: .; CDR3nt: TGTGCCAGCAGTGAGTGGAGGGGCTATGGCTACACCTTC; CDR3aa: CASSEWRGYGYTF
v_gene: TRBV12-3/TRBV12-4; j_gene: TRBJ1-1; abundance: few; len: 13; d_gene: .; CDR3nt: TGTGCCAGCAGATACGGCGACAGAATTGAAGCTTTCTTT; CDR3aa: CASRYGDRIEAFF
v_gene: TRBV28; j_gene: TRBJ2-7; abundance: few; len: 12; d_gene: .; CDR3nt: TGTGCCAGCAGTAGACGGTATAGCGAGCAGTACTTC; CDR3aa: CASSRRYSEQYF
v_gene: TRBV24-1; j_gene: TRBJ2-2; abundance: .; len: 17; d_gene: .; CDR3nt: TGTGCCACCAGTGACGCGGACAGACCCGAGAACACCGGGGAGCTGTTTTTT; CDR3aa: CATSDADRPENTGELFF
v_gene: TRBV20-1; j_gene: TRBJ1-1; abundance: few; len: 14; d_gene: .; CDR3nt: TGCAGTGCTAGGGCCGTTGAAAGGGGTGCTGAAGCTTTCTTT; CDR3aa: CSARAVERGAEAFF
v_gene: TRBV7-2; j_gene: TRBJ2-2; abundance: .; len: 16; d_gene: .; CDR3nt: TGTGCCAGCAGTCCCCCGGGAGCCTTTCTTCCCGGGGAGCTGTTTTTT; CDR3aa: CASSPPGAFLPGELFF
v_gene: TRBV29-1; j_gene: TRBJ2-1; abundance: .; len: 14; d_gene: .; CDR3nt: TGCAGCACTAACCGGGAGTGGACCTACAATGAGCAGTTCTTC; CDR3aa: CSTNREWTYNEQFF
v_gene: TRBV4-1; j_gene: TRBJ2-5; abundance: .; len: 13; d_gene: TRBD1; CDR3nt: TGCGCCAGCAGCCACGGACAGGGGGAGACCCAGTACTTC; CDR3aa: CASSHGQGETQYF
v_gene: TRBV10-3; j_gene: TRBJ2-2; abundance: .; len: 15; d_gene: TRBD1; CDR3nt: TGTGCCATCAGTTCAGGGGGCATGAACACCGGGGAGCTGTTTTTT; CDR3aa: CAISSGGMNTGELFF
v_gene: TRBV12-3/TRBV12-4; j_gene: TRBJ2-1; abundance: .; len: 14; d_gene: .; CDR3nt: TGTGCCAGCAGTTTAACCAGGGGGGTGGAGACCCAGTTCTTC; CDR3aa: CASSLTRGVETQFF
v_gene: TRBV6-5; j_gene: TRBJ2-6; abundance: .; len: 14; d_gene: .; CDR3nt: TGTGCCAGCAGCCCCTCTCGTGGGGCCAACGTCCTGACTTTC; CDR3aa: CASSPSRGANVLTF
v_gene: TRBV5-6; j_gene: TRBJ2-1; abundance: .; len: 14; d_gene: .; CDR3nt: TGTGCCAGCAGGAAAGCGTCCAAGGGCCATGAGCAGTTCTTC; CDR3aa: CASRKASKGHEQFF
v_gene: TRBV6-4; j_gene: TRBJ1-2; abundance: .; len: 15; d_gene: .; CDR3nt: TGTGCCAGCTTTGGGGCCCGACCAAACACCTATGGCTACACCTTC; CDR3aa: CASFGARPNTYGYTF
v_gene: TRBV12-3/TRBV12-4; j_gene: TRBJ1-5; abundance: few; len: 14; d_gene: .; CDR3nt: TGTGCCAGCAGTGGCGGGGTTTCTGGGCAGCCCCAGCATTTT; CDR3aa: CASSGGVSGQPQHF
v_gene: TRBV20-1; j_gene: TRBJ2-2; abundance: .; len: 15; d_gene: TRBD1; CDR3nt: TGCAGTGCTAGAGATCAGGGACAGGGTACCGGGGAGCTGTTTTTT; CDR3aa: CSARDQGQGTGELFF
v_gene: TRBV12-3/TRBV12-4; j_gene: TRBJ2-6; abundance: .; len: 18; d_gene: TRBD1; CDR3nt: TGTGCCAGCAGTACCGGACAGGGTTCTTCCTCTGGGGCCAACGTCCTGACTTTC; CDR3aa: CASSTGQGSSSGANVLTF
v_gene: TRBV5-6; j_gene: TRBJ1-2; abundance: .; len: 12; d_gene: .; CDR3nt: TGTGCCAGCAGCCCAGGACAGACAGGCTACACCTTC; CDR3aa: CASSPGQTGYTF
v_gene: TRBV12-3/TRBV12-4; j_gene: TRBJ1-2; abundance: .; len: 14; d_gene: .; CDR3nt: TGTGCCGGCAGTCCGGAGTTAGAAGTCTATGGCTACACCTTC; CDR3aa: CAGSPELEVYGYTF
v_gene: TRBV2; j_gene: TRBJ2-3; abundance: .; len: 14; d_gene: TRBD2; CDR3nt: TGTGCCAGCAGTGCTGAGCGGGGACTTAATACGCAGTATTTT; CDR3aa: CASSAERGLNTQYF
v_gene: TRBV3-1; j_gene: TRBJ2-3; abundance: .; len: 15; d_gene: TRBD2; CDR3nt: TGTGCCAGCAGCAAGGGACTAGCGTTCACAGATACGCAGTATTTT; CDR3aa: CASSKGLAFTDTQYF
v_gene: TRBV6-2/TRBV6-3; j_gene: TRBJ2-7; abundance: few; len: 16; d_gene: .; CDR3nt: TGTGCCAGCAGACGACGAGGCCCCGAACAGACATACGAGCAGTACTTC; CDR3aa: CASRRRGPEQTYEQYF
v_gene: TRBV5-1; j_gene: TRBJ1-2; abundance: .; len: 15; d_gene: TRBD1; CDR3nt: TGCGCCAGCAGCTTAGAGGACAGGACGAACTATGGCTACACCTTC; CDR3aa: CASSLEDRTNYGYTF
v_gene: TRBV4-1; j_gene: TRBJ2-2; abundance: .; len: 16; d_gene: .; CDR3nt: TGCGCCAGCAGCCAAAAAGCAGGGGCGAACACCGGGGAGCTGTTTTTT; CDR3aa: CASSQKAGANTGELFF
v_gene: TRBV2; j_gene: TRBJ1-2; abundance: few; len: 13; d_gene: .; CDR3nt: TGTGCCAGCCCAAGGGGGGGGGTTGGTGGCTACACCTTC; CDR3aa: CASPRGGVGGYTF
v_gene: TRBV7-2; j_gene: TRBJ2-2; abundance: .; len: 16; d_gene: TRBD2; CDR3nt: TGTGCCAGCAGCTCAGAGACGGGGGGGCTTGCCGGGGAGCTGTTTTTT; CDR3aa: CASSSETGGLAGELFF
v_gene: TRBV12-3/TRBV12-4; j_gene: TRBJ1-3; abundance: few; len: 14; d_gene: .; CDR3nt: TGTGCCAGCAGTGTAGACAGGAGGCTCGACACCATATATTTT; CDR3aa: CASSVDRRLDTIYF
v_gene: TRBV30; j_gene: TRBJ2-1; abundance: many; len: 11; d_gene: .; CDR3nt: TGTGCCTGGGCGAGGCATCCTGAGCAGTTCTTC; CDR3aa: CAWARHPEQFF
v_gene: TRBV20-1; j_gene: TRBJ1-2; abundance: once; len: 13; d_gene: TRBD1; CDR3nt: TGCAGTGCTGGAAAAACAGGGGACTATGGCTACACCTTC; CDR3aa: CSAGKTGDYGYTF